This T cell receptor beta chain was sequenced for a study of T cells in Graves' hyperthyroidism and ophthalmopathy. Whole-study results and caveats: Blood samples included most of the expanded thyroid clonotypes exceeding 0.001. The model foresaw ophthalmopathy a median around seven months prior to onset.

The study left out patients who had uncontrolled infection, other autoimmune disease, pregnancy or lactation. Every diagnosis used clinical symptoms, serum thyroxine and TRAb, thyroid ultrasound and orbital computed tomography. The TCR beta CDR3 regions underwent amplification using RNA transcripts as the source. TCR CDR3 regions were first amplified by RT-PCR with HTBI primers. TCRdb fed the multiplex PCR reads into MiXCR, producing one record per CDR3 protein. The sample records roughly 300,000 distinct CDR3 sequences, roughly 18% being singletons. The CDR3 is made up of 16 amino acids. V was pared by 7 bases and J by 2 bases, with 21 bases between. In the case of this clonotype: Its specificity is not known. One base away lies a much larger clone, so this may be a sequencing read error.

The clonotype comes from a woman aged 45-59 years with Graves' hyperthyroidism. Specimen: blood. The V gene is TRBV12-3 or TRBV12-4, the J gene TRBJ2-7; D may be TRBD1 (6 bases). The CDR3, as DNA: TGTGCCAGCACCCACATGAGGGGGACATCCCCCTACGAGCAGTACGTC. Protein: CASTHMRGTSPYEQYV.